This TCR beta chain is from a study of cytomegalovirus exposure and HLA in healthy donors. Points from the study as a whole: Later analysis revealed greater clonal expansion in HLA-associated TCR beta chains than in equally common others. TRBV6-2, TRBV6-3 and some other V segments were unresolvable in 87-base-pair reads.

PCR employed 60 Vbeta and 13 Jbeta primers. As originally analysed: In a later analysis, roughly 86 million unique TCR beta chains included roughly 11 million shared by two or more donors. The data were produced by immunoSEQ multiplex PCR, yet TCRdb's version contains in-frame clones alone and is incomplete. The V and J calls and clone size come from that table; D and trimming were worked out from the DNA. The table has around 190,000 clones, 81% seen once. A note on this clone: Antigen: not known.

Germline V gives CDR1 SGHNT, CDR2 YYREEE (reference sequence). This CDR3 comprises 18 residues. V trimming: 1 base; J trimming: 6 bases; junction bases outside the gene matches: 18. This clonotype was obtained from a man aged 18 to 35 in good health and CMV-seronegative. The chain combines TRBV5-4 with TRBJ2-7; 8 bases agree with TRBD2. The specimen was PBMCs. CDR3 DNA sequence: TGTGCCAGCAGCTTGCCTACCACTAGCGGCGGTGGGGCTCTCGAGCAGTACTTC. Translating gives CASSLPTTSGGGALEQYF.